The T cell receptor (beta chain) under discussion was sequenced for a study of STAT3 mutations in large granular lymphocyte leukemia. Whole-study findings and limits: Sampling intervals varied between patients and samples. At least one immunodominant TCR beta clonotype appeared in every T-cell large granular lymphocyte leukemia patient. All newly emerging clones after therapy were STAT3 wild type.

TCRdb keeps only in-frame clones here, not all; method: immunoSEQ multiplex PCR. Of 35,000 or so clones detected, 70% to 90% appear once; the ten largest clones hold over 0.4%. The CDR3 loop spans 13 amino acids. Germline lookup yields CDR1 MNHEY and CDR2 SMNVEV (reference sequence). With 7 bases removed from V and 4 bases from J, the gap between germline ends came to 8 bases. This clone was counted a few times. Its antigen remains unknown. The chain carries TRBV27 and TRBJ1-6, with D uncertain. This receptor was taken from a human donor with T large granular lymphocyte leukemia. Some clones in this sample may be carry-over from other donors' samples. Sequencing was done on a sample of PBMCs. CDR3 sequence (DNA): TGTGCCAGCACCTTAGTTTATAATTCACCCCTCCACTTT. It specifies CASTLVYNSPLHF.